Sequencing of this TCR beta chain was carried out in a study of technical replicates of blood from a handful of donors. Sequenced by immunoSEQ multiplex PCR; TCRdb stores in-frame clones only, minus some. The repertoire has 75,000 to 100,000 clones, around 96% of them found once; the top ten carry 0.25% to 0.35%. The germline V and J ends were trimmed by 4 bases and 3 bases, with 12 bases remaining between them. The CDR3 loop spans 14 amino acids. The germline CDR1 and CDR2 sequences are SGHRS and YFSETQ. This TCR came from a human donor in good health. The sample comprised T cells isolated from PBMCs. V and J are TRBV5-1 and TRBJ2-3; possibly TRBD1 for D (6 bases). CDR3 sequence reads: CASSPGQITDTQYF. The CDR3 nucleotides read TGCGCCAGCAGCCCCGGACAGATAACAGATACGCAGTATTTT.